This TCR beta chain was captured by sequencing in a study of identical twins. The study, taken as a whole, reports: Cord blood beta clonotypes that were abundant carried fewer insertions, and memory repertoires showed no such trend.

In TCRdb, the 5' RACE reads were re-called with MiXCR into one record per CDR3 protein. The sample includes approximately 670,000 distinct CDR3 sequences, 5.5% to 6.5% seen only once; the top ten take 1.5% to 2%. In its sample, this clonotype was seen many times. The antigen remains unidentified. The V gene's germline CDR1 is SGHAT and CDR2 FQNNGV. Trimming removed 3 bases at V and 10 bases at J, with 16 bases between. The CDR3 spans 14 residues. The chain uses TRBV11-2 and TRBJ2-1, with TRBD2 as a possible D gene (6 bases). Sample: naive T cells sorted from blood. This receptor was taken from a man aged 18 to 29 in good health. The DNA for the CDR3 is TGTGCCAGCAGCTTGTCCGGGGACGCGGGAGAGCAGTTCTTC. It is translated as CASSLSGDAGEQFF.